The 20 T cell receptor beta chains in this list originate from one sample, sequenced in a study of T cells after posttransplantation cyclophosphamide. Generated by immunoSEQ multiplex PCR, the TCRdb table keeps only in-frame clones and is missing some. The table includes roughly 70,000 clones, 93% detected once. The specimen was PBMCs. Every receptor here comes from a woman younger than 45 in good health and a related stem cell transplant donor.

J is TRBJ1-1 and V is TRBV9, with 7 bases that match TRBD1. The germline V gene encodes CDR1 SGDLS and CDR2 YYNGEE. V lost 4 bases and J lost 4; bases outside the gene matches: 4. This CDR3 has 13 amino acids. CDR3 bases: TGTGCCAGCAGCTCCGGGACAGCCACTGAAGCTTTCTTT. Its protein product is CASSSGTATEAFF.

A single count supports this clone. V and J are TRBV5-6 and TRBJ2-1, with D hard to call. The CDR3 totals 12 residues. V dropped 0 bases and J dropped 9 bases, with 7 bases sitting between them. Per the germline V gene, CDR1 is SGHDT and CDR2 is YYEEEE. CDR3 in DNA: TGTGCCAGCAGCTTGGCCGTTGGTGAGCAGTTCTTC. Translated, it gives CASSLAVGEQFF.

The chain has TRBV4-1 and TRBJ2-5; D possibly corresponds to TRBD2 (5 bases). The CDR3 is 14 residues long. V lost 4 bases to trimming and J lost 8 bases, with 17 bases between them. Germline V gene sequence: CDR1 MGHRA, CDR2 YSYEKL. CDR3: CASSLAQGSRTQYF. The CDR3 bases are TGCGCCAGCAGCCTGGCCCAAGGGAGTCGCACCCAGTACTTC.

The chain employs TRBV10-2 and TRBJ2-7; 7 positions match TRBD1. Germline V gene lookup returns CDR1 WSHSY and CDR2 SAAADI. The CDR3 has 14 amino acids. Trimming cost V 9 bases and J 2 bases; bases outside gene matches: 10. DNA for the CDR3: TGCGCCAGTACCAACAGGGGCCCTCCCTACGAGCAGTACTTC. It translates to CASTNRGPPYEQYF.

With regard to this clone: One end of the junction varies from germline; a read error may be responsible. The rearrangement links TRBV19 to TRBJ2-5; D possibly uses TRBD1 or TRBD2 (6 bases each). The V gene's germline CDR1 is LNHDA and CDR2 SQIVND (reference sequence). The CDR3 sequence is 13 residues long. The CDR3 sequence is CASRTGGQKTQYF. CDR3 nucleotide sequence: TGTGCCAGTAGGACCGGGGGCCAAAAGACCCAGTACTTC.

This chain connects TRBV4-3 to TRBJ2-2; 13 positions match TRBD2. The germline V gene has CDR1 LGHNA and CDR2 YSLEER. This CDR3 is built from 21 residues. V trimming: 2 bases; J trimming: 1 base; junction bases outside the gene matches: 13. The CDR3 coding sequence is TGCGCCAGCAGCCAAAAGGGGCACCAACTAGCGGGGGGGCGGAACACCGGGGAGCTGTTTTTT. This sequence encodes CASSQKGHQLAGGRNTGELFF.

The chain has TRBV5-1 and TRBJ2-5; 12 nucleotides line up with TRBD2. The V and J ends lost 2 bases and 5 bases, in that order; junction bases with no gene match: 1. The CDR3 spans 14 residues. The germline V gene has CDR1 SGHRS and CDR2 YFSETQ. CDR3 DNA: TGCGCCAGCAGCTTAGGACTAGCGGGGGAGACCCAGTACTTC. The encoded protein is CASSLGLAGETQYF.

The V call is TRBV25-1, the J call TRBJ2-1; 8 bases align to TRBD1. With 7 bases clipped from V and 3 bases from J, the junction kept 8 bases outside the gene matches. The germline gives CDR1 MGHDK, CDR2 SYGVNS. CDR3 length equals 15 residues. The DNA for the CDR3 is TGTGCCAGCAACGATGACAGGGGCGTCTACAATGAGCAGTTCTTC. Translation: CASNDDRGVYNEQFF.

The V call is TRBV4-1, the J call TRBJ2-1; 9 positions agree with TRBD1. Germline trimming cut 5 bases from V and 2 bases from J; bases unmatched to any gene: 10. The CDR3 totals 17 residues. CDR1 is MGHRA, CDR2 YSYEKL, per germline. The chain's CDR3 is CASSGQGTSKAYNEQFF. The CDR3, as DNA: TGCGCCAGCAGCGGACAGGGGACCTCCAAAGCCTACAATGAGCAGTTCTTC.

V is TRBV18 and J is TRBJ1-1; D might be TRBD1 (6 bases). The V end was cut by 1 base, the J end by 7 bases, with 13 bases between. Germline lookup yields CDR1 KGHSH and CDR2 LQKENI. CDR3 size: 14 residues. The CDR3 sequence is CASSPLARGGEAFF. In DNA, the CDR3 is TGTGCCAGCTCACCACTGGCCAGAGGGGGTGAAGCTTTCTTT.

This chain joins TRBV27 and TRBJ1-2; unclear D gene. Trimming pared 0 bases from V and 2 bases from J, leaving 22 bases between. The CDR3 is 19 amino acids. Germline assignment: CDR1 MNHEY and CDR2 SMNVEV (reference sequence). In nucleotides, the CDR3 is TGTGCCAGCAGTTTATCGTTCGCGGTAGGTCGGGCTTCCAACTATGGCTACACCTTC. Translated, it gives CASSLSFAVGRASNYGYTF.

The chain has TRBV11-2 and TRBJ1-4; TRBD1 matches at 7 bases. Germline V gene lookup returns CDR1 SGHAT and CDR2 FQNNGV. The CDR3 extends over 16 amino acids. Germline trimming cut 1 base from V and 7 bases from J; bases unmatched to any gene: 9. CDR3 region: CASSLGNRGFSEKLFF. DNA for the CDR3: TGTGCCAGCAGCTTAGGGAACAGGGGTTTCAGTGAAAAACTGTTTTTT. Full variable domain (remainder filled in from reference TRBV11-2 and TRBJ1-4): EAGVAQSPRYKIIEKRQSVAFWCNPISGHATLYWYQQILGQGPKLLIQFQNNGVVDDSQLPKDRFSAERLKGVDSTLKIQPAKLEDSAVYLCASSLGNRGFSEKLFFGSGTQLSVL.

The chain couples TRBV4-3 to TRBJ1-1; the match to TRBD1 covers 7 bases. The CDR3 has 14 residues. V dropped 4 bases and J dropped 6; count of bases not matched to a gene: 8. CDR1 and CDR2 from the germline V gene are LGHNA and YSLEER. The CDR3 region is CASSLNTGAAEAFF. The CDR3, as DNA: TGCGCCAGCAGCCTGAATACAGGGGCGGCTGAAGCTTTCTTT.

CDR3 loop: CASSQGPRGGNQPQHF. As DNA, the CDR3 is TGTGCCAGCAGCCAAGGGCCCCGAGGGGGCAATCAGCCCCAGCATTTT. V usage is TRBV5-5 and J usage is TRBJ1-5; maybe TRBD1 (5 bases). The V gene's germline CDR1 is SGHKS and CDR2 YYEKEE (reference sequence). The CDR3 is 16 residues long. Deletions cut 4 bases from V and 2 bases from J, with 16 bases between. Combining the CDR3 with reference TRBV5-5 and TRBJ1-5 gives the whole variable domain DAGVTQSPTHLIKTRGQQVTLRCSPISGHKSVSWYQQVLGQGPQFIFQYYEKEERGRGNFPDRFSARQFPNYSSELNVNALLLGDSALYLCASSQGPRGGNQPQHFGDGTRLSIL.

The chain links TRBV4-2 to TRBJ2-1; weak D call: TRBD1 (5 bases). Trimming removed 5 bases from V and 7 bases from J, with 12 bases in between. This CDR3 is built from 13 residues. Germline assignment: CDR1 LGHNA and CDR2 YNFKEQ. The CDR3 is CASSLGQGNEQFF. CDR3 nucleotides: TGTGCCAGCAGCTTAGGACAAGGTAATGAGCAGTTCTTC.

CDR3 DNA sequence: TGCGCCAGCAGCCAAGCCCCCCCCGGACTAGCGGGGGCCGGGGAGCTGTTTTTT. The encoded protein is CASSQAPPGLAGAGELFF. This rearrangement joins TRBV4-1 to TRBJ2-2, with 13 bases identical to TRBD2. Germline V gene sequence: CDR1 MGHRA, CDR2 YSYEKL. Trimming cost V 1 base and J 6 bases; bases outside gene matches: 8. The CDR3 runs to 18 residues.

This chain connects TRBV18 to TRBJ1-1; D ambiguous. The CDR3 is made up of 14 amino acids. V was shortened by 0 bases and J by 5 bases, with 10 bases between the two germline ends. The germline V gene encodes CDR1 KGHSH and CDR2 LQKENI. The CDR3 DNA reads as TGTGCCAGCTCACCACCGTTTTTGGGAACTGAAGCTTTCTTT. This codes for CASSPPFLGTEAFF.

The rearrangement links TRBV11-1 to TRBJ2-3, with 8 nucleotides matching TRBD1. Trimming took 4 bases from V and 2 from J; bases not matched to a gene: 5. The CDR3 consists of 15 residues. CDR1 is SGHAT and CDR2 is FQDESV in the germline V gene (reference sequence). The CDR3 DNA is TGTGCCAGCAGCTCGCGGGACAGGCTCACAGATACGCAGTATTTT. This codes for CASSSRDRLTDTQYF.

V and J are TRBV2 and TRBJ1-5, with 10 bases identical to TRBD1. V shed 6 bases, J shed 5 bases, and the junction held 7 bases outside the gene matches. From germline, CDR1 is SNHLY and CDR2 FYNNEI. The CDR3 is 15 residues long. The CDR3 DNA follows: TGTGCCAGCAGGTACCGTGGGACAGGGGATCAGCCCCAGCATTTT. It yields the protein CASRYRGTGDQPQHF.

This rearrangement joins TRBV7-9 to TRBJ1-1, with a tentative D call TRBD1 (6 bases). The ends were cut back, 11 bases at V and 1 base at J, with 11 bases in the middle. This CDR3 has 12 amino acids. Germline values: CDR1 SEHNR, CDR2 FQNEAQ (reference sequence). This CDR3 reads CAGSRGNTEAFF. The CDR3 DNA follows: TGTGCCGGTTCCAGGGGGAACACTGAAGCTTTCTTT.